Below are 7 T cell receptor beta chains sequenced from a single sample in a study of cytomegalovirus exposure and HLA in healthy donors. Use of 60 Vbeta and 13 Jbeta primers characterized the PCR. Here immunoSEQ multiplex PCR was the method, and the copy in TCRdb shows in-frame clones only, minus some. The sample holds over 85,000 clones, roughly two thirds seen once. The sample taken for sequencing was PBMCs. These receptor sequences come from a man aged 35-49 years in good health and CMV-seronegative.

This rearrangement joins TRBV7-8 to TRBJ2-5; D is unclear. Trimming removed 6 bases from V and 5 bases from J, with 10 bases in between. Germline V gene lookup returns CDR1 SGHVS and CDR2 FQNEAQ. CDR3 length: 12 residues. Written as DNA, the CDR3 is TGTGCCAGCAGTGTAATCTTGGAGACCCAGTACTTC. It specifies CASSVILETQYF.

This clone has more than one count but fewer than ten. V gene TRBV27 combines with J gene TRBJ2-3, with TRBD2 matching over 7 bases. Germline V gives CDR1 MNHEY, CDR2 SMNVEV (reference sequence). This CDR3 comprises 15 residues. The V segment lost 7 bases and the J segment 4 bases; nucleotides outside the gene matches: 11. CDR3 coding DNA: TGTGCCAGCACGTCACTGGGGCTAGCGGCAGATACGCAGTATTTT. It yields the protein CASTSLGLAADTQYF.

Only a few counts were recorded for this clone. The CDR3 here is CASSEGQGNQPQHF. In DNA form, the CDR3 reads TGCGCCAGCAGCGAAGGACAGGGTAATCAGCCCCAGCATTTT. The rearrangement uses TRBV5-1 and TRBJ1-5, with 8 positions matching TRBD1. The junction had 4 bases not matched to a gene; V was cut back by 4 bases and J by 4 bases. CDR1 and CDR2 (germline): SGHRS, YFSETQ. CDR3 length: 14 residues.

CDR3: CASSLGRTAGSPLHF. In DNA form, the CDR3 reads TGTGCCAGCTCCCTCGGTCGGACAGCAGGTTCACCCCTCCACTTT. This rearrangement joins TRBV18 to TRBJ1-6, with D possibly being TRBD1 (6 bases). V was pared by 6 bases and J by 9 bases, with 18 bases between. Germline loops: CDR1 KGHSH, CDR2 LQKENI. This CDR3 has 15 amino acids.

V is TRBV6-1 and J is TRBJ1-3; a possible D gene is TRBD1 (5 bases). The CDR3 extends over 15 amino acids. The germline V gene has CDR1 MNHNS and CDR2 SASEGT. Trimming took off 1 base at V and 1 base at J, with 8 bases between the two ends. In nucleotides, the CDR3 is TGTGCCAGCAGTGAAGAACCAGGGTCTGGAAACACCATATATTTT. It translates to CASSEEPGSGNTIYF.

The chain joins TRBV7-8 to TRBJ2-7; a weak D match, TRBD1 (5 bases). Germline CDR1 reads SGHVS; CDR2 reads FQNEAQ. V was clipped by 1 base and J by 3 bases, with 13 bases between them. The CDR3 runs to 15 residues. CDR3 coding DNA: TGTGCCAGCAGCTTAGACCAGGGATGGGGCTACGAGCAGTACTTC. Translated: CASSLDQGWGYEQYF.

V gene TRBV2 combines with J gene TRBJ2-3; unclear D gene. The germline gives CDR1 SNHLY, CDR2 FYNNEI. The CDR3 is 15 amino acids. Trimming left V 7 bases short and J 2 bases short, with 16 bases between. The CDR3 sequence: CASKADGGHTDTQYF. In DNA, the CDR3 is TGTGCCAGCAAGGCGGATGGTGGTCACACAGATACGCAGTATTTT.